The 9 T cell receptor beta chains in this list originate from one sample, sequenced in a study of spatial heterogeneity in lung cancer. General study results and limits: Within tumors, counts of expanded alpha and beta TCRs tracked tumor mutation counts.

As to time point: sample taken at primary tumor resection. TCRdb called the 5' RACE reads again in MiXCR, with one record for every CDR3 protein. The data contain 5,500 to 8,000 distinct CDR3 sequences, over 13% of them seen just once; the ten biggest clones take up more than 8.5%. Their antigens are not known. Sequencing was performed on lung tumor tissue, taken at surgery. The receptors stem from a male donor with early-stage non-small cell lung cancer.

This clonotype was found many times. This chain uses TRBV3-1 with TRBJ1-1; D unresolved. This CDR3 comprises 14 residues. The germline V gene encodes CDR1 LGHDT and CDR2 YNNKEL (reference sequence). The V and J ends lost 2 bases and 2 bases respectively, with 9 bases between them. The CDR3 reads CASSQIGFNTEAFF. As DNA, the CDR3 is TGTGCCAGCAGCCAAATCGGATTTAACACTGAAGCTTTCTTT.

This clonotype is termed medium-sized. V usage is TRBV2 and J usage is TRBJ1-1; no clear D. The CDR3 consists of 13 residues. Germline V gene sequence: CDR1 SNHLY, CDR2 FYNNEI. Trimming took off 2 bases at V and 2 bases at J, with 6 bases between the two ends. CDR3 sequence reads: CASSELYNTEAFF. Written as DNA, the CDR3 is TGTGCCAGCAGTGAACTCTATAACACTGAAGCTTTCTTT.

The chain joins TRBV4-2 to TRBJ1-6, with D perhaps TRBD1 (5 bases). V was pared by 0 bases and J by 0 bases, with 12 bases between. Germline CDR1 LGHNA, CDR2 YNFKEQ. This CDR3 has 18 amino acids. The CDR3 is CASSQDGAGSSYNSPLHF. The CDR3 DNA is TGTGCCAGCAGCCAAGATGGTGCAGGGAGCTCCTATAATTCACCCCTCCACTTT.

This clonotype is medium-sized within its sample. The rearrangement links TRBV9 to TRBJ1-3; no firm D call. The V and J ends lost 0 bases and 3 bases respectively, with 13 bases between them. The V gene's germline CDR1 is SGDLS and CDR2 YYNGEE. This CDR3 has 16 residues. This CDR3 is CASSVDSGWVGNTIYF. The DNA of the CDR3 is TGTGCCAGCAGCGTAGATAGCGGCTGGGTTGGAAACACCATATATTTT.

This clonotype qualifies as medium-sized. V is TRBV6-5 and J is TRBJ2-1, with 9 bases matching TRBD2. V shed 5 bases, J shed 8 bases, and the junction held 10 bases outside the gene matches. The germline V gene has CDR1 MNHEY and CDR2 SVGAGI. CDR3 length: 15 amino acids. CDR3 sequence: CASSKIAGEVYEQFF. The CDR3 DNA sequence: TGTGCCAGCAGTAAAATAGCGGGAGAGGTCTATGAGCAGTTCTTC.

This clonotype was observed a handful of times. The V and J genes are TRBV6-2 or TRBV6-3 and TRBJ1-2; TRBD1 aligns across 9 bases. V lost 2 bases to trimming and J lost 6 bases; unmatched junction nucleotides: 10. The CDR3 length is 16 residues. The V gene's germline CDR1 is MNHEY and CDR2 SVGEGT. The CDR3 coding sequence is TGTGCCAGCAGTTACGGGACAGGGCCTCTTCAAGATGGCTACACCTTC. Translating gives CASSYGTGPLQDGYTF.

This clonotype was recorded many times. Written as DNA, the CDR3 is TGCAGTGCTAGTCGCCGCCCGAACACTGAAGCTTTCTTT. It codes for CSASRRPNTEAFF. The chain uses TRBV20-1 and TRBJ1-1, with unresolved D. This CDR3 is 13 amino acids long. The V end lost 3 bases, the J end lost 1 base, and 9 bases lay between the germline ends. Germline CDR1 is DFQATT and CDR2 is SNEGSKA (reference sequence).

This clonotype was picked up many times. The CDR3 here is CASSRGVEAFF. The CDR3 nucleotides read TGTGCCAGCAGCCGAGGGGTTGAAGCTTTCTTT. The rearrangement uses TRBV6-5 and TRBJ1-1; possibly TRBD1 for D (5 bases). The germline V and J ends were trimmed by 6 bases and 7 bases, with 9 bases remaining between them. CDR3 length: 11 residues. CDR1 and CDR2 from the germline V gene are MNHEY and SVGAGI.

This clonotype was seen a handful of times. The chain carries TRBV6-1 and TRBJ2-7, with TRBD1 identical over 9 bases. The J segment lost 6 bases and the V segment lost 11 bases, leaving 11 bases of the junction unmatched. Germline V CDR1 and CDR2: MNHNS, SASEGT. The CDR3 has 13 amino acids. DNA of the CDR3: TGTGCCGGAGGGACAGGGAACCTGGGCGAGCAGTACTTC. Translation: CAGGTGNLGEQYF.